This TCR beta chain was captured by sequencing in a study of beta chain features in type 1 diabetes listed by TCRdb under 2018. As for the study more broadly: Patients and healthy donors did not differ in mean age, gender distribution, total cell number or subset yield. In the study, recently diagnosed type 1 diabetes patients and matched healthy donors were compared on the TCRB repertoires of their sorted circulating CD4+ T cell subsets. A total of roughly 98,000,000 sorted cells were examined across all samples, and RNA yield correlated strongly with the number of cells per subset. Regulatory and stem cell-like memory subsets were obtained from only 8 patients and roughly 8 healthy donors, while naive and central memory subsets were obtained from all 28 donors. The investigation overall reported the following: In all four CD4+ subsets, TCRB CDR3 length was moderately but significantly shorter in type 1 diabetes patients. Because cDNA was sequenced instead of genomic DNA, activated cells with high expression could be over-represented, although the groups did not differ in activation or CD3 levels. Patients with type 1 diabetes made fewer insertions and deleted more nucleotides at VDJ recombination sites, implying thymic rearrangement abnormalities. The naive, central memory and regulatory TCRB repertoires appeared to resemble one another more closely among patients than among healthy donors. Shorter templates might be favored by PCR, yet because patient and control samples were amplified and corrected together, any such skew would affect both groups equally. HLA sub-analyses involved small numbers of individuals, so any influence of HLA type on TCRB rearrangement remained unresolved.

This clone was counted between two and nine times. No cognate antigen has been identified for it. The input lacks base qualities; no much larger clone sits a single base away. The entire isolated RNA was reverse transcribed using the High Capacity cDNA Reverse Transcription Kit, and thus expressed TCRB transcripts were sequenced. Naive, central memory and regulatory T cell samples underwent deep immunoSEQ sequencing, averaging roughly 3.3 million total reads per sample. Sorted cells were lysed in RLT buffer and RNA was extracted with DNase-treated RNeasy Micro or Mini kits, depending on cell number. Each cell subset was processed separately to prevent cross-contamination, with patient and healthy donor samples processed together. The immunoSEQ multiplex PCR was used to amplify TCRB sequences from cDNA, yielding 87-bp fragments that span the CDR3 region. Sequencing of the amplicons was performed on the Illumina HiSeq platform. Turning to the authors' computational methods: Synthetic template baselines were used to correct PCR bias computationally, reads within Hamming distance 2 were collapsed together, and singletons that could not be merged were discarded. By aligning reads against IMGT, V, D and J genes, CDR3 length, and insertions or deletions at six rearrangement sites were assigned. Within each subset, clonotype counts were normalized to the number of sorted cells before true diversity and Gini coefficients were calculated with the tcR R package. Repertoire sharing was quantified using the overlap coefficient calculated on TCRB nucleotide sequences. Here the immuneACCESS table is served through TCRdb, limited to in-frame sequences with V and J called. Missing clones are a known gap in these copies; in checked studies unresolved V genes cover under half, and the rest lacks a known reason. From that table come the V and J calls and clone size; the DNA was used to work out D and trimming. For this sample there are 300,000 to 400,000 clones; around 9% appear just once. The ten largest account for 1% of the sample.

From each donor, a single peripheral blood sample of approximately 0.11 L on average was drawn into heparinised tubes. A BD FACSAria II and a panel including CD45RO, CCR7, CD25, CD127, CD95 and CD27 were used to sort naive, central memory, regulatory and stem cell-like memory CD4+ T cells. Every sorted population had a purity above 95%. PBMCs were isolated right away by Lymphoprep density gradient centrifugation and were stained directly, without culture. To minimize batch effects, samples were stained and sorted in pairs, one healthy donor with one patient per experiment. This clonotype was obtained from a man younger than 40 with type 1 diabetes. Sequences were obtained from central memory CD4+ T cells from blood.

At the DNA level, the sequence is TGTGCCACCCAAGCGGGGGGGCCAGATGAGCAGTTCTTC. It encodes CATQAGGPDEQFF. The sequence links TRBV10-3 to TRBJ2-1; a stretch of 10 junction bases matches TRBD2. Per the germline V gene, ENHRY is the CDR1 and SYGVKD is the CDR2. Trimming removed 10 bases from V and 8 bases from J; the gene matches leave 8 bases unexplained. The CDR3 covers 13 residues, taking in both the cysteine and the phenylalanine. The retained sequence is limited to the CDR3, 39 bases, with the frame set at the first base.